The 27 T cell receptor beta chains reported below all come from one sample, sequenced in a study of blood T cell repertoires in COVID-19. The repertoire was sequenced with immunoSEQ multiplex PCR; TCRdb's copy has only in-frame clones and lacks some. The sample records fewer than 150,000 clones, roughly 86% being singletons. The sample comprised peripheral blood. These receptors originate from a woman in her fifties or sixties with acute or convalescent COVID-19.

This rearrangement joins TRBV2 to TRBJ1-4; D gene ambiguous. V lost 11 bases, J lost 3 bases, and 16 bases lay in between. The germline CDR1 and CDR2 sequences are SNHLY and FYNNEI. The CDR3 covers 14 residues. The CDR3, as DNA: TGTGCCCGAAAGACCGGGGTCGCTAATGAAAAACTGTTTTTT. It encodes CARKTGVANEKLFF.

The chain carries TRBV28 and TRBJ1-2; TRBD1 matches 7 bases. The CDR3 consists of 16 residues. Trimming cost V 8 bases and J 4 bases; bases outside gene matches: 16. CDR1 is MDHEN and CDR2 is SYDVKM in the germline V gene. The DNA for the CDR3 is TGTGCCAGCCGTGAGAACACGGCAGGGGGTAGCTATGGCTACACCTTC. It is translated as CASRENTAGGSYGYTF.

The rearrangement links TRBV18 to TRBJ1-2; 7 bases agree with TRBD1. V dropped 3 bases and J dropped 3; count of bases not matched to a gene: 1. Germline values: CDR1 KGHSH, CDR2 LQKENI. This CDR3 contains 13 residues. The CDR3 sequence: CASSPGTDYGYTF. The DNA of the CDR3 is TGTGCCAGCTCACCCGGGACAGACTATGGCTACACCTTC. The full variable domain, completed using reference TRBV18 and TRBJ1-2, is NAGVMQNPRHLVRRRGQEARLRCSPMKGHSHVYWYRQLPEEGLKFMVYLQKENIIDESGMPKERFSAEFPKEGPSILRIQQVVRGDSAAYFCASSPGTDYGYTFGSGTRLTVV.

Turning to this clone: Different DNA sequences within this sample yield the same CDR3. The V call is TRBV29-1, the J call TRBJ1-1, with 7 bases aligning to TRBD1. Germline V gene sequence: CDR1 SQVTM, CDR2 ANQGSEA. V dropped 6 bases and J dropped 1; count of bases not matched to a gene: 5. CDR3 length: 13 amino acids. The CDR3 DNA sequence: TGCAGCGTCGCGGACAGGCGGAACACTGAAGCTTTCTTT. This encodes CSVADRRNTEAFF.

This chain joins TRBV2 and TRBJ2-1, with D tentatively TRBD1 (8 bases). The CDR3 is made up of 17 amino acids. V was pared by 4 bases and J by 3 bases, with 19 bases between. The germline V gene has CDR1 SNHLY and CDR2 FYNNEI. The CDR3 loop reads CASSGTGQGEGYNEQFF. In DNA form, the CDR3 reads TGTGCCAGCAGTGGGACAGGGCAGGGGGAGGGCTACAATGAGCAGTTCTTC.

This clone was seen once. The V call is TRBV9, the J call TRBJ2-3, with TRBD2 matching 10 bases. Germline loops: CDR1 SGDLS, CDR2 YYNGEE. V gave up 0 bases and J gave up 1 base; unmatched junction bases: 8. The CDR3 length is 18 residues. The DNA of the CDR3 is TGTGCCAGCAGCGTAGAACTAGCGGGGAAAGGACGCACAGATACGCAGTATTTT. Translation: CASSVELAGKGRTDTQYF.

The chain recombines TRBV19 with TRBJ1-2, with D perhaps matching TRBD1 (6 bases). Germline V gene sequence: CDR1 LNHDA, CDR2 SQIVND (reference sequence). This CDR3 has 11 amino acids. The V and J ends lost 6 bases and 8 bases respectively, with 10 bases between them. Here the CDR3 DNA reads TGTGCCAGTAGACAGGGTAGGGGCTACACCTTC. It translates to CASRQGRGYTF. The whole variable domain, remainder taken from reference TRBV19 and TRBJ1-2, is DGGITQSPKYLFRKEGQNVTLSCEQNLNHDAMYWYRQDPGQGLRLIYYSQIVNDFQKGDIAEGYSVSREKKESFPLTVTSAQKNPTAFYLCASRQGRGYTFGSGTRLTVV.

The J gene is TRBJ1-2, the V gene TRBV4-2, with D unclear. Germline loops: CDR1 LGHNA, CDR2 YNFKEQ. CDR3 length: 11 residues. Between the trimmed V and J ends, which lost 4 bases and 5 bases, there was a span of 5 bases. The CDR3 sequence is CASSRGYGYTF. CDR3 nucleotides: TGTGCCAGCAGCCGAGGTTATGGCTACACCTTC.

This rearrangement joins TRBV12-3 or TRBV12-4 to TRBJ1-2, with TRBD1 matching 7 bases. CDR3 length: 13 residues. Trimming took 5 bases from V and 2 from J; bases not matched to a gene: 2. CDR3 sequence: CASSRTGNYGYTF. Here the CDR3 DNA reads TGTGCCAGCAGTCGGACAGGAAACTATGGCTACACCTTC.

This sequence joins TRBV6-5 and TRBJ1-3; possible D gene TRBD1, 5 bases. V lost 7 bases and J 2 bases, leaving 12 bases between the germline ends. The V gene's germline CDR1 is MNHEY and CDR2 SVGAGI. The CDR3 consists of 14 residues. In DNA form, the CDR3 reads TGTGCCAGCACGCAGGGTAACCCTGGAAACACCATATATTTT. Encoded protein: CASTQGNPGNTIYF.

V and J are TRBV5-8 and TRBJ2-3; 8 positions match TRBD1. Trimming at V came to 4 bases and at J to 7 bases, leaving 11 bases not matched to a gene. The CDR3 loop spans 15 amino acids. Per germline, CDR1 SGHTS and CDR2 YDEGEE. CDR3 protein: CASSPDRGNSYTQYF. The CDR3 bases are TGTGCCAGCAGCCCAGACAGGGGCAATTCCTATACGCAGTATTTT.

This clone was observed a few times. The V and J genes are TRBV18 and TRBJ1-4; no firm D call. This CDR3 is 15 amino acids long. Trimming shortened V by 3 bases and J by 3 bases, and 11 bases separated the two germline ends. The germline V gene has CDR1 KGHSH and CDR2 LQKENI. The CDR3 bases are TGTGCCAGCTCACCCCGACGTGGGCCTAATGAAAAACTGTTTTTT. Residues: CASSPRRGPNEKLFF.

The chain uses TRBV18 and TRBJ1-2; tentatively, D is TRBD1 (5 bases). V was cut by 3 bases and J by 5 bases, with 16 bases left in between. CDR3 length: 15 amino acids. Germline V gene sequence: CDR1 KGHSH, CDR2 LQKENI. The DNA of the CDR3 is TGTGCCAGCTCACCGATAGGGGATTCAGGATATGGCTACACCTTC. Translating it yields CASSPIGDSGYGYTF.

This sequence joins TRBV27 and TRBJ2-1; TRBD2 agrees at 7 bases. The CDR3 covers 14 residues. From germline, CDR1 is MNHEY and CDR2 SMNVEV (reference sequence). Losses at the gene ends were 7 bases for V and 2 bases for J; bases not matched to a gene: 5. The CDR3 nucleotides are TGTGCCAGCATGAGCGGGAACCCCTACAATGAGCAGTTCTTC. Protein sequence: CASMSGNPYNEQFF.

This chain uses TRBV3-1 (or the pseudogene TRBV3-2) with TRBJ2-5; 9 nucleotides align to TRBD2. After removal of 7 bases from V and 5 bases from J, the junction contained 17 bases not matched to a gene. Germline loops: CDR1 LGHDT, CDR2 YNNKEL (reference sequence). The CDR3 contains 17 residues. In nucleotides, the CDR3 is TGTGCCAGCAAATGGGGGGAAGCGGGAGGCCGAGGGGAGACCCAGTACTTC. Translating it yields CASKWGEAGGRGETQYF.

CDR3 coding DNA: TGCGCCAGCAGCAACGGGGACAGCTCTGGGGCCAACGTCCTGACTTTC. This sequence encodes CASSNGDSSGANVLTF. The chain joins TRBV5-1 to TRBJ2-6, with 7 bases lining up with TRBD1. Germline CDR1 and CDR2: SGHRS and YFSETQ. This CDR3 region has 16 residues. The J segment lost 0 bases and the V segment lost 4 bases, leaving 4 bases of the junction unmatched.

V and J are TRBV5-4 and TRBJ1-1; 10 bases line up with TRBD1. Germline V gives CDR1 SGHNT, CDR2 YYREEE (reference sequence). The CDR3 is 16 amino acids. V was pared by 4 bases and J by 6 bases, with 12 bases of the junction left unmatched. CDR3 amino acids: CASSGTGDGGSAEAFF. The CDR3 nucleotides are TGTGCCAGCAGCGGGACAGGGGACGGGGGGTCCGCTGAAGCTTTCTTT.

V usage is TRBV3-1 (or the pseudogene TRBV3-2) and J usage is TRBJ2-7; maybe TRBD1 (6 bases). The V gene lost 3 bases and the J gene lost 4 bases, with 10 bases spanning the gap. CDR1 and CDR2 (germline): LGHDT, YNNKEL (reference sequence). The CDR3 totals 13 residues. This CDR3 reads CASSHRTVYEQYF. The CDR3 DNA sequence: TGTGCCAGCAGCCACCGGACAGTTTACGAGCAGTACTTC.

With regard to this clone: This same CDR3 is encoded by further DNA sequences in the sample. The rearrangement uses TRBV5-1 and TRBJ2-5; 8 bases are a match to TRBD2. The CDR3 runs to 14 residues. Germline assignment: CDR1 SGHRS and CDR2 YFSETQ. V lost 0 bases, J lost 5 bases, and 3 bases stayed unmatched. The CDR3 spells CASSLAGGEETQYF. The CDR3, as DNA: TGCGCCAGCAGCTTGGCCGGGGGGGAGGAGACCCAGTACTTC.

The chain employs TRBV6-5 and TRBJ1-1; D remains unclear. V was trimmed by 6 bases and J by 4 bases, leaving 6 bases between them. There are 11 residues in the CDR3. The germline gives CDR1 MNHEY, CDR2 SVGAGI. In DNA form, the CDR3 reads TGTGCCAGCAGACACGTCACTGAAGCTTTCTTT. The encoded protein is CASRHVTEAFF.

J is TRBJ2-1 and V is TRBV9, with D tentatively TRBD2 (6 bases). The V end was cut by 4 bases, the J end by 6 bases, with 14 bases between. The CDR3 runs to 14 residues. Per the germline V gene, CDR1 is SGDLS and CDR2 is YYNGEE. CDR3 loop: CASSRDRGTNEQFF. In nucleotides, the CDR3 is TGTGCCAGCAGCCGGGACCGGGGGACCAATGAGCAGTTCTTC. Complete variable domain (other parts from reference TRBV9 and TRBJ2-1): DSGVTQTPKHLITATGQRVTLRCSPRSGDLSVYWYQQSLDQGLQFLIQYYNGEERAKGNILERFSAQQFPDLHSELNLSSLELGDSALYFCASSRDRGTNEQFFGPGTRLTVL.

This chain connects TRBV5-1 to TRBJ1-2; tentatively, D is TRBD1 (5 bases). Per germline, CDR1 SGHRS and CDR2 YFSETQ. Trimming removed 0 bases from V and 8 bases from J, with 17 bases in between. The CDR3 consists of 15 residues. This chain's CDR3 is CASSLVDSPGQGYTF. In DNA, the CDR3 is TGCGCCAGCAGCTTGGTAGACAGCCCTGGTCAGGGCTACACCTTC.

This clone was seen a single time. In DNA form, the CDR3 reads TGTGCCAGCAGCTTAACGTGGGGCAGAAACACCGGGGAGCTGTTTTTT. It encodes CASSLTWGRNTGELFF. V usage is TRBV7-3 and J usage is TRBJ2-2, with D possibly being TRBD1 (5 bases). The CDR3 is 16 amino acids. Germline V gene data show CDR1 as SGHTA and CDR2 as FQGTGA. V was cut by 0 bases and J by 2 bases, with 10 bases left in between.

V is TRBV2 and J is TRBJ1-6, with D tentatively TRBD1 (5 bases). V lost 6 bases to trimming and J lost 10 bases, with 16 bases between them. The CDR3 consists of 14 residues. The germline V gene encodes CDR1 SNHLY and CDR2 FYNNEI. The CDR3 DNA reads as TGTGCCAGCAGCCTCAGGGCTTCTGGATCACCCCTCCACTTT. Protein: CASSLRASGSPLHF.

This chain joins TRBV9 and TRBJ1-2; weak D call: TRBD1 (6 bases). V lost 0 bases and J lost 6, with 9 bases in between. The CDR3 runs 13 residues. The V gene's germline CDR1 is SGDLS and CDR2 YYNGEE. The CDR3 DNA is TGTGCCAGCAGCGTAGAAGGGGGACATGGCTACACCTTC. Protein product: CASSVEGGHGYTF. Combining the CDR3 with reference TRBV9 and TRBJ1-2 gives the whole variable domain DSGVTQTPKHLITATGQRVTLRCSPRSGDLSVYWYQQSLDQGLQFLIQYYNGEERAKGNILERFSAQQFPDLHSELNLSSLELGDSALYFCASSVEGGHGYTFGSGTRLTVV.

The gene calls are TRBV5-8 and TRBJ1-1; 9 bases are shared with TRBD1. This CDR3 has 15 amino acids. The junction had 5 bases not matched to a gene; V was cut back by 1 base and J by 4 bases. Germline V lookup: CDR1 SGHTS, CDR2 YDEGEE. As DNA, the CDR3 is TGTGCCAGCAGCTTGCGGACAGGGGTGGCCACTGAAGCTTTCTTT. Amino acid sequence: CASSLRTGVATEAFF.

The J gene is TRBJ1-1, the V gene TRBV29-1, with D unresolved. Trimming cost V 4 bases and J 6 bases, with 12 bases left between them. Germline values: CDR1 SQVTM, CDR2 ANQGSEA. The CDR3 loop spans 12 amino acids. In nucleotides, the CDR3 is TGCAGCGTTGCCAGGTCCCAATCTGAAGCTTTCTTT. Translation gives CSVARSQSEAFF.